The entry that follows covers one T cell receptor (beta chain) sequence. This sample was taken from a study of blood T cell repertoires in COVID-19. TCRdb keeps only in-frame clones here, not all; method: immunoSEQ multiplex PCR. The sample records 200,000 to 300,000 clones, roughly 82% being singletons. V lost 1 base and J lost 0, with 12 bases in between. Germline assignment: CDR1 LGHDT and CDR2 YNNKEL (reference sequence). The CDR3 consists of 16 residues. This TCR derives from a woman aged 45-65 years who had recovered from COVID-19. The chain combines TRBV3-1 (or the pseudogene TRBV3-2) with TRBJ1-2; unclear D gene. The sequencing input was PBMCs or T cells enriched from blood (not recorded which). The CDR3 loop is CASSQGGGRANYGYTF. The CDR3 nucleotides read TGTGCCAGCAGCCAAGGTGGTGGGAGAGCTAACTATGGCTACACCTTC.